This T cell receptor beta chain was sequenced during a study of tumor and adjacent non-tumor tissue in lung cancer. With regard to this clonotype: Its specificity is unknown. A single base separates this from a much larger clone, so it may be a read error.

Three rounds of nested PCR, following a modified ARM-PCR protocol, produced the TCRbeta library. TCRdb redid the calling of the multiplex PCR reads with MiXCR, one entry per CDR3 protein. Of 100,000 to 150,000 distinct CDR3 sequences in the sample, 66% are singletons; the top ten hold over 10%. CDR1 and CDR2 from the germline V gene are MNHNY and SVGAGI (reference sequence). The CDR3 is 14 amino acids. Trimming stripped 6 bases from V and 9 bases from J, with 18 bases between. RNA was extracted from bulk tissue without any cell sorting. The study, taken as a whole, reports: In normal lung, the top 100 clones were significantly more dominant than in tumor.

The rearrangement links TRBV6-6 to TRBJ2-1; possibly TRBD2 for D (7 bases). The TCR was taken from a man between 25 and 39 years old with non-small cell lung cancer. Sequencing used lung tumor tissue. CDR3 in amino acids: CASREGQGRVEQFF. CDR3 DNA sequence: TGTGCCAGCAGGGAAGGTCAGGGGAGGGTTGAGCAGTTCTTC.